This T cell receptor beta chain was observed in a study of beta chain features in type 1 diabetes. Across the whole study: All samples together contributed almost 110,000,000 sorted cells for examination.

Since all of the isolated RNA was reverse transcribed, expressed TCRB transcripts were what got sequenced. The table came from immunoSEQ multiplex PCR; TCRdb's copy has only in-frame clones and leaves some out. The repertoire has roughly 300,000 clones, approximately 14% of them found once; the top ten carry 5.5% to 7.5%. This CDR3 contains 13 residues. Trimming removed 4 bases from V and 4 bases from J, with 11 bases in between. The germline V gene has CDR1 SGDLS and CDR2 YYNGEE. V is TRBV9 and J is TRBJ1-2, with D possibly matching TRBD1 (6 bases). Sequenced sample: central memory CD4+ T cells from blood. This TCR came from a man aged 30 to 45 in good health. As DNA, the CDR3 is TGTGCCAGCAGCCGGACAGATACCTATGGCTACACCTTC. Translated: CASSRTDTYGYTF. Combining the CDR3 with reference TRBV9 and TRBJ1-2 gives the whole variable domain DSGVTQTPKHLITATGQRVTLRCSPRSGDLSVYWYQQSLDQGLQFLIQYYNGEERAKGNILERFSAQQFPDLHSELNLSSLELGDSALYFCASSRTDTYGYTFGSGTRLTVV.